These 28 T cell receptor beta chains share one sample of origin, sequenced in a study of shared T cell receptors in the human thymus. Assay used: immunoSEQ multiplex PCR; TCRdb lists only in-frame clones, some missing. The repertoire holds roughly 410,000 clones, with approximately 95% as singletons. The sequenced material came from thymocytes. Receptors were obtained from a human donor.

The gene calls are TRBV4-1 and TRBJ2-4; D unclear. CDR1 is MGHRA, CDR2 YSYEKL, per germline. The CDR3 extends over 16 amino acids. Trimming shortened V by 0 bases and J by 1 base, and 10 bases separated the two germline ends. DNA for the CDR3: TGCGCCAGCAGCCAAGACTCCAAACTGGCCAAAAACATTCAGTACTTC. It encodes CASSQDSKLAKNIQYF.

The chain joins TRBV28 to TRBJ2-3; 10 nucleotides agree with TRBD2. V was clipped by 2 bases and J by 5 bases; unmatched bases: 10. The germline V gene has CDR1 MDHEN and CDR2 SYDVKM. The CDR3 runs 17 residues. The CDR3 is CASSLILRASGGDTQYF. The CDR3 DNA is TGTGCCAGCAGTTTAATTTTACGGGCTAGCGGGGGAGATACGCAGTATTTT.

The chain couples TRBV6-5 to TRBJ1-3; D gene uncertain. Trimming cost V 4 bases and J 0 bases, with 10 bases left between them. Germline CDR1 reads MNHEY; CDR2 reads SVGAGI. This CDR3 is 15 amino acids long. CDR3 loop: CASSLGSYSGNTIYF. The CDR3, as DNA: TGTGCCAGCAGTTTAGGAAGTTACTCTGGAAACACCATATATTTT.

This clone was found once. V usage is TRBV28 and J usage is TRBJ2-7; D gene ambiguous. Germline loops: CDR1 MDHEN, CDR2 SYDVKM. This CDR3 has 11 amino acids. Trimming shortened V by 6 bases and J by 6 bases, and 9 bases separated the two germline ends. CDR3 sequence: CASRLGFEQYF. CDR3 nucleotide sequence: TGTGCCAGCAGGTTAGGCTTCGAGCAGTACTTC.

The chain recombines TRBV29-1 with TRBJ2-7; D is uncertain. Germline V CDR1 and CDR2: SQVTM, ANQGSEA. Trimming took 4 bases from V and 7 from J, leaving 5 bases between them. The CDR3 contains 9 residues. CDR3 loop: CSVVGEQYF. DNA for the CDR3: TGCAGCGTTGTCGGGGAGCAGTACTTC.

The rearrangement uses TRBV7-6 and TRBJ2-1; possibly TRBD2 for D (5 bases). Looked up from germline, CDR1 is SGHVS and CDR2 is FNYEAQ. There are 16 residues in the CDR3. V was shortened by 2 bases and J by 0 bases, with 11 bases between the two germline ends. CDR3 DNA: TGTGCCAGCAGCTTAAGGCATCGGGACTCCTACAATGAGCAGTTCTTC. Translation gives CASSLRHRDSYNEQFF.

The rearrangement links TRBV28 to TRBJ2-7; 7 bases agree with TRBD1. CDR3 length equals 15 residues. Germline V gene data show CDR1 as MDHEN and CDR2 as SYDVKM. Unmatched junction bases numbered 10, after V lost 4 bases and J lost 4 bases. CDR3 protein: CASSSLGQVTYEQYF. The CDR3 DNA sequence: TGTGCCAGCAGTTCCCTCGGACAGGTCACATACGAGCAGTACTTC.

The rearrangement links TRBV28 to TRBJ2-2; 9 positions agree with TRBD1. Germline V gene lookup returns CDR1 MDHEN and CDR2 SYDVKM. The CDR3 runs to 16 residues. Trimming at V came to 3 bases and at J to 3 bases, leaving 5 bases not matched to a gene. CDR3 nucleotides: TGTGCCAGCAGTTTGAATGGACAGGGGTACACCGGGGAGCTGTTTTTT. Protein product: CASSLNGQGYTGELFF.

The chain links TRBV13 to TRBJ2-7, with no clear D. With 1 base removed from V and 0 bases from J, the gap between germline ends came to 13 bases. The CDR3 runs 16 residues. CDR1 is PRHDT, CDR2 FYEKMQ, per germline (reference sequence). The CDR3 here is CASSLEVPIFSYEQYF. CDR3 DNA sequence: TGTGCCAGCAGCTTAGAAGTGCCGATTTTCTCCTACGAGCAGTACTTC.

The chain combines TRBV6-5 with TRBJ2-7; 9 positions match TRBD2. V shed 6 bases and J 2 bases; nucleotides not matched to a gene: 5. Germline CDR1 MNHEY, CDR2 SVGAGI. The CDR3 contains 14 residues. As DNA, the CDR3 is TGTGCCAGCAGCCGGACTAGCGAACCCTACGAGCAGTACTTC. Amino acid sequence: CASSRTSEPYEQYF.

The CDR3 loop is CASSFVVAEAFF. Here the CDR3 DNA reads TGTGCCAGCAGCTTCGTGGTCGCTGAAGCTTTCTTT. The chain links TRBV7-2 to TRBJ1-1, with D hard to call. V dropped 3 bases and J dropped 6 bases, with 8 bases sitting between them. The CDR3 is 12 amino acids. CDR1 is SGHTA and CDR2 is FQGNSA in the germline V gene.

Here the CDR3 reads CAWTHNEQFF. The CDR3 bases are TGTGCCTGGACTCACAATGAGCAGTTCTTC. The chain combines TRBV30 with TRBJ2-1; D remains unclear. CDR3 size: 10 residues. V dropped 4 bases and J dropped 5 bases, with 3 bases sitting between them. Germline assignment: CDR1 GTSNPN and CDR2 SVGIG (reference sequence).

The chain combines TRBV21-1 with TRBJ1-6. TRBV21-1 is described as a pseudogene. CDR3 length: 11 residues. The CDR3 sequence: CASSLHRPLHF. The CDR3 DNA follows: TGTGCCAGCAGCCTCCATCGGCCCCTCCACTTT.

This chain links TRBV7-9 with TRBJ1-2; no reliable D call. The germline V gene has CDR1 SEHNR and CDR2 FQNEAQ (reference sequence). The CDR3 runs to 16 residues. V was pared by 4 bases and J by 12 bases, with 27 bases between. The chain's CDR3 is CASSYHPLPGPRLDTF. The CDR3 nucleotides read TGTGCCAGCAGCTACCACCCATTACCCGGCCCGCGGCTTGACACCTTC.

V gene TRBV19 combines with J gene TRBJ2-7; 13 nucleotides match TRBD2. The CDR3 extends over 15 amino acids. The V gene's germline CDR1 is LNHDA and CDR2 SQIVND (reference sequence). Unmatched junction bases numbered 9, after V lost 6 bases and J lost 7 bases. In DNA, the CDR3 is TGTGCCAGTAGGAGGACTAGCGGGGGTTTGCGGGAGCAGTACTTC. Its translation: CASRRTSGGLREQYF.

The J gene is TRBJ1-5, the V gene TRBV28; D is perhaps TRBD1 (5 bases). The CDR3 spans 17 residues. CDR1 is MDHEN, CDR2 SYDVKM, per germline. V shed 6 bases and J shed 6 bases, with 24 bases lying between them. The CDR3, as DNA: TGTGCCAGCAGGTATCCGAAGACAGAAAAGGTGTTTCAGCCCCAGCATTTT. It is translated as CASRYPKTEKVFQPQHF.

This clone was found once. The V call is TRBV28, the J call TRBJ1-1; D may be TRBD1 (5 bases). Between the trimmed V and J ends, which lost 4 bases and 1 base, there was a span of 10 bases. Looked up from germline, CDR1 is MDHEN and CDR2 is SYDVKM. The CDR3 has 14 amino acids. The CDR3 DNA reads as TGTGCCAGCAGTTGGGACGGCGCGAACACTGAAGCTTTCTTT. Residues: CASSWDGANTEAFF.

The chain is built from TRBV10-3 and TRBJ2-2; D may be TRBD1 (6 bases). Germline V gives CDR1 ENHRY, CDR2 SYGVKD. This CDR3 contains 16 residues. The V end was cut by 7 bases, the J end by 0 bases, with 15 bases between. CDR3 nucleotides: TGTGCCATCAAGGAGCCGGGACACTCGAACACCGGGGAGCTGTTTTTT. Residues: CAIKEPGHSNTGELFF.

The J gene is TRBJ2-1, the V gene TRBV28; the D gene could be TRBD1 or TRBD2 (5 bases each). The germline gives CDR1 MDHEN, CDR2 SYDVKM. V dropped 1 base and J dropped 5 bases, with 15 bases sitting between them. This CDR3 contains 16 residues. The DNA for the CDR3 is TGTGCCAGCAGTTTATCCCAGGGACCCCCCCACAATGAGCAGTTCTTC. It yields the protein CASSLSQGPPHNEQFF.

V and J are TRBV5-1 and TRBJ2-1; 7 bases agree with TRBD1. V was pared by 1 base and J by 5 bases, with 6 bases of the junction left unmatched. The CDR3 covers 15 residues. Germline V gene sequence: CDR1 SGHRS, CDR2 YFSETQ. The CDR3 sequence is CASSLCRGLDNEQFF. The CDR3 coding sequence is TGCGCCAGCAGCTTGTGTAGGGGGCTAGACAATGAGCAGTTCTTC.

In nucleotides, the CDR3 is TGCGCCACCCCTGGAGGGTTGAACACCGGGGAGCTGTTTTTT. Protein: CATPGGLNTGELFF. The chain uses TRBV5-1 and TRBJ2-2; possibly TRBD2 for D (6 bases). Germline CDR1 and CDR2: SGHRS and YFSETQ. Between the trimmed V and J ends, which lost 9 bases and 1 base, there was a span of 13 bases. The CDR3 length is 14 residues.

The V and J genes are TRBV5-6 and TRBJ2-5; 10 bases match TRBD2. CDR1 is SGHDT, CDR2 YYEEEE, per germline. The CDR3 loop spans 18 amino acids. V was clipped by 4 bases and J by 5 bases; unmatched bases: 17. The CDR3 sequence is CASSRNGLAGASPETQYF. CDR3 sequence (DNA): TGTGCCAGCAGCCGGAACGGTCTAGCGGGAGCCTCCCCGGAGACCCAGTACTTC.

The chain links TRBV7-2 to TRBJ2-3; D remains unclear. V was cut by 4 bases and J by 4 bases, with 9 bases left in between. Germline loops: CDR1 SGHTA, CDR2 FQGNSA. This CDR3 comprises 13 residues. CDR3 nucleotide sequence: TGTGCCAGCAGCTCTTCATCTTCAGATACGCAGTATTTT. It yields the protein CASSSSSSDTQYF.

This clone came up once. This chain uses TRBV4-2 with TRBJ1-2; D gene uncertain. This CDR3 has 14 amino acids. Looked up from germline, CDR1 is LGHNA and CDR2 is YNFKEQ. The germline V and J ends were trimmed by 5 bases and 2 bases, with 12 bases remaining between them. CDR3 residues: CASSLEVRNYGYTF. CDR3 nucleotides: TGTGCCAGCAGCTTGGAGGTCAGAAACTATGGCTACACCTTC.

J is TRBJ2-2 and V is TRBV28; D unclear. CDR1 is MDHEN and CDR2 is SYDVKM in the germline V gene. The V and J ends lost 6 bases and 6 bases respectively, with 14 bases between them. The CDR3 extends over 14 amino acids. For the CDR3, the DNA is TGTGCCAGCAGCCCTGAGCGCCAGGCCGGGGAGCTGTTTTTT. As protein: CASSPERQAGELFF.

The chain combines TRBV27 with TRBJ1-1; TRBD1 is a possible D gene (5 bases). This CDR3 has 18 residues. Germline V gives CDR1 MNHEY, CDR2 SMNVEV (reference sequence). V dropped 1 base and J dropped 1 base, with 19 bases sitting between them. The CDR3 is CASSLLMMAGRANTEAFF. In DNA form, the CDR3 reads TGTGCCAGCAGTTTATTGATGATGGCAGGGAGGGCGAACACTGAAGCTTTCTTT.

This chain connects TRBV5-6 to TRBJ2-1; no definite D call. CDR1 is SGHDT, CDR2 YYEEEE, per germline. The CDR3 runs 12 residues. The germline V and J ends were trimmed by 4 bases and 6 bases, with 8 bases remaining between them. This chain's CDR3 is CASSRVRNEQFF. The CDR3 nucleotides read TGTGCCAGCAGCCGGGTTCGCAATGAGCAGTTCTTC.

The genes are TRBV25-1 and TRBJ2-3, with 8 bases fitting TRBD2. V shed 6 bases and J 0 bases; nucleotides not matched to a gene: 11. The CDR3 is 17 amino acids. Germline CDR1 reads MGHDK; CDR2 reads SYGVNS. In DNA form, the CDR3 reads TGTGCCAGCAGCCCCCTGCTAGCGGGTAGGAGCACAGATACGCAGTATTTT. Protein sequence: CASSPLLAGRSTDTQYF. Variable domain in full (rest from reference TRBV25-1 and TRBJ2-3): EADIYQTPRYLVIGTGKKITLECSQTMGHDKMYWYQQDPGMELHLIHYSYGVNSTEKGDLSSESTVSRIRTEHFPLTLESARPSHTSQYLCASSPLLAGRSTDTQYFGPGTRLTVL.